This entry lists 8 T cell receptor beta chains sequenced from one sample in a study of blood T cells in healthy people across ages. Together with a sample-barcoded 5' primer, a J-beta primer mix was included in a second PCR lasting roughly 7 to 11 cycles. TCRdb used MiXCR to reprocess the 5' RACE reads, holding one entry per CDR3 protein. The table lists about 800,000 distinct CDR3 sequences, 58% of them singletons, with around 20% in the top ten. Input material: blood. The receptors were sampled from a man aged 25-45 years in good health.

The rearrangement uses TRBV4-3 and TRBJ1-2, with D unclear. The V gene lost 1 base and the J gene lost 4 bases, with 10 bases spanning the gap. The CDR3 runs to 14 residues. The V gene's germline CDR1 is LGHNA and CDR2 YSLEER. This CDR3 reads CASSQGGKSYGYTF. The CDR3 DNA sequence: TGCGCCAGCAGCCAAGGCGGGAAATCCTATGGCTACACCTTC.

The CDR3 region is CASSFALGYDTQYF. CDR3 DNA sequence: TGTGCCAGCAGTTTTGCCTTGGGATATGATACGCAGTATTTT. The chain joins TRBV12-3 or TRBV12-4 to TRBJ2-3; D is ambiguous. CDR3 size: 14 residues. The germline V and J ends were trimmed by 3 bases and 6 bases, with 13 bases remaining between them.

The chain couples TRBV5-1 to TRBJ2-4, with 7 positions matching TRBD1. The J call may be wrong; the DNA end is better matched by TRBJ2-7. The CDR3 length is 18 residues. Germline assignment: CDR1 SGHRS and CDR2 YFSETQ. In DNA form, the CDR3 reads TGCGCCAGCAGCCCAAACATACAGTCGCCCACAGGGGTGGACGAGCAGTACTTC. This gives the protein CASSPNIQSPTGVDEQYF.

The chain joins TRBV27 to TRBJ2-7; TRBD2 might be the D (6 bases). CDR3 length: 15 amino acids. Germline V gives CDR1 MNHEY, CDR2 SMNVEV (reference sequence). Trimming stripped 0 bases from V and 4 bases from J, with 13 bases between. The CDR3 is CASSLSAGAAYEQYF. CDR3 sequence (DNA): TGTGCCAGCAGTTTATCAGCGGGCGCGGCTTACGAGCAGTACTTC.

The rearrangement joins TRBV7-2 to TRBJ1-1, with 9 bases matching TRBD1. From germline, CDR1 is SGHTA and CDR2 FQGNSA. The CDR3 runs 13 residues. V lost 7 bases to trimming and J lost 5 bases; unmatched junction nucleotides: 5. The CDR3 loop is CASIWTGATEAFF. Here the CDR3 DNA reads TGTGCCAGCATCTGGACAGGGGCTACTGAAGCTTTCTTT.

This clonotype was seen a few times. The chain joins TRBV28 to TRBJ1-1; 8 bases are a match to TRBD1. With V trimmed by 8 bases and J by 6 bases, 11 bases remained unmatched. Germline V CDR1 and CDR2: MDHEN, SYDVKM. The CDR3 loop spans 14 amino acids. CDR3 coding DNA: TGTGCCAGCGGTGCCGGGACAGGCCGGGCTGAAGCTTTCTTT. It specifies CASGAGTGRAEAFF. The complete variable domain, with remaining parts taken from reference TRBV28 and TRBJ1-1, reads DVKVTQSSRYLVKRTGEKVFLECVQDMDHENMFWYRQDPGLGLRLIYFSYDVKMKEKGDIPEGYSVSREKKERFSLILESASTNQTSMYLCASGAGTGRAEAFFGQGTRLTVV.

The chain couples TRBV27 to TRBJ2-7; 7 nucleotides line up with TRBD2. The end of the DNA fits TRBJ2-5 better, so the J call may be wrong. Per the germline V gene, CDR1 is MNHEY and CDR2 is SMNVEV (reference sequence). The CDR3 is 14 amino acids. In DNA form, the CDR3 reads TGTGCCAGCAGGAGTTGGGGGGGTGAGGAGACCCAGTACTTC. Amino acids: CASRSWGGEETQYF.

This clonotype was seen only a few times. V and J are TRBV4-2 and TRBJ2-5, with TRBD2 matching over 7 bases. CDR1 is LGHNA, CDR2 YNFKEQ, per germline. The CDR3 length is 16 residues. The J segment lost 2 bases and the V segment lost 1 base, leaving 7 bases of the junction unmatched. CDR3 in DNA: TGTGCCAGCAGCCAAGGAGGTGGGGGGGAACAAGAGACCCAGTACTTC. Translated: CASSQGGGGEQETQYF.